The 19 T cell receptor beta chains below were found in one sample sequenced in a study of T cell changes during pregnancy in multiple sclerosis. Some clones are missing from TCRdb's copy, which holds only in-frame ones; the method was immunoSEQ multiplex PCR. The data contain around 53,000 clones, approximately 90% of them singletons. Material: CD4+ T cells from peripheral blood mononuclear cells, obtained after pregnancy. Source of these receptors: a female donor with multiple sclerosis, enrolled in a pregnancy study.

The V and J genes are TRBV7-2 and TRBJ1-1; no reliable D call. Trimming removed 4 bases at V and 4 bases at J, with 13 bases between. Germline V gene sequence: CDR1 SGHTA, CDR2 FQGNSA. CDR3 size: 14 residues. The CDR3 sequence is CASSWEKGITEAFF. In DNA, the CDR3 is TGTGCCAGCAGCTGGGAGAAAGGGATCACTGAAGCTTTCTTT.

The V call is TRBV5-1, the J call TRBJ2-5; perhaps TRBD1 as D (7 bases). The V end lost 0 bases, the J end lost 7 bases, and 22 bases lay between the germline ends. CDR3 length: 17 amino acids. Germline CDR1 reads SGHRS; CDR2 reads YFSETQ. The CDR3 DNA sequence: TGCGCCAGCAGCTTGGCTCTGCGACAGGGAGGTCCATGGACCCAGTACTTC. Translated: CASSLALRQGGPWTQYF.

This clone has just one count. V gene TRBV27 combines with J gene TRBJ2-2; D is unresolved. V was clipped by 3 bases and J by 5 bases, with 4 bases between them. In germline, CDR1 is MNHEY, CDR2 SMNVEV (reference sequence). The CDR3 runs to 12 residues. Written as DNA, the CDR3 is TGTGCCAGCAGTTTGAGGACCGGGGAGCTGTTTTTT. Its translation is CASSLRTGELFF.

The rearrangement links TRBV7-6 to TRBJ2-1; a weak D match, TRBD1 (5 bases). This CDR3 has 15 amino acids. The V gene's germline CDR1 is SGHVS and CDR2 FNYEAQ. The ends were cut back, 5 bases at V and 5 bases at J, with 16 bases in the middle. Written as DNA, the CDR3 is TGTGCCAGCAGCGCGAAACCCGACAGCCACAATGAGCAGTTCTTC. Translating it yields CASSAKPDSHNEQFF.

The genes are TRBV9 and TRBJ2-3; possible D gene TRBD1, 5 bases. Trimming pared 1 base from V and 1 base from J, leaving 7 bases between. The CDR3 runs to 14 residues. Per germline, CDR1 SGDLS and CDR2 YYNGEE. The CDR3 DNA follows: TGTGCCAGCAGCGTACAAGGGGGCACAGATACGCAGTATTTT. Protein product: CASSVQGGTDTQYF.

V usage is TRBV5-1 and J usage is TRBJ1-3, with a possible D match to TRBD1 (6 bases). Germline-derived CDR1 and CDR2 are SGHRS and YFSETQ. The CDR3 runs 15 residues. V lost 4 bases and J 0 bases, leaving 11 bases between the germline ends. CDR3 coding DNA: TGCGCCAGCAGCCCGGACAGTCCCTCTGGAAACACCATATATTTT. This codes for CASSPDSPSGNTIYF.

V usage is TRBV4-1 and J usage is TRBJ1-2, with D maybe TRBD1 (5 bases). V lost 0 bases and J 8 bases, leaving 16 bases between the germline ends. The CDR3 length is 15 residues. Looked up from germline, CDR1 is MGHRA and CDR2 is YSYEKL. The CDR3 DNA reads TGCGCCAGCAGCCAAGATAAGGGGTGGGGATACGGCTACACCTTC. It encodes CASSQDKGWGYGYTF.

The genes are TRBV4-3 and TRBJ2-1; 12 bases map to TRBD2. With 4 bases clipped from V and 0 bases from J, the junction kept 13 bases outside the gene matches. Germline CDR1 reads LGHNA; CDR2 reads YSLEER. This CDR3 comprises 20 residues. The CDR3 nucleotides read TGCGCCAGCAGCCCTCATCCCCTAGCGGGGGGGTATAGCTCCTACAATGAGCAGTTCTTC. This codes for CASSPHPLAGGYSSYNEQFF.

The gene calls are TRBV4-1 and TRBJ2-5, with a possible D match to TRBD2 (6 bases). The V end was cut by 4 bases, the J end by 5 bases, with 11 bases between. CDR3 length equals 13 residues. The V gene's germline CDR1 is MGHRA and CDR2 YSYEKL. CDR3 coding DNA: TGCGCCAGCAGCCCGGCGGGAAGTGAGACCCAGTACTTC. It yields the protein CASSPAGSETQYF.

In DNA, the CDR3 is TGTGCCAGCAGCCAAGGCGCAACGAGTCCCGGGACAGGGTCTAATGAAAAACTGTTTTTT. It yields the protein CASSQGATSPGTGSNEKLFF. This chain links TRBV4-2 with TRBJ1-4; 9 positions match TRBD1. CDR1 is LGHNA, CDR2 YNFKEQ, per germline. With V trimmed by 1 base and J by 3 bases, 15 bases remained unmatched. CDR3 length: 20 amino acids.

V is TRBV23-1 and J is TRBJ1-1, with 8 nucleotides matching TRBD1. TRBV23-1 qualifies as an ORF whose function is uncertain. V dropped 8 bases and J dropped 1; count of bases not matched to a gene: 12. The CDR3 contains 16 residues. The CDR3 DNA is TGCGCCAGCGGGACCGACAGGGGTAAAGAGAACACTGAAGCTTTCTTT. Amino acid sequence: CASGTDRGKENTEAFF.

This rearrangement joins TRBV19 to TRBJ2-7; TRBD2 matches 7 bases. Germline-derived CDR1 and CDR2 are LNHDA and SQIVND (reference sequence). Germline trimming cut 7 bases from V and 0 bases from J; bases unmatched to any gene: 6. The CDR3 covers 14 residues. The CDR3 loop reads CASTQAGRSYEQYF. CDR3 sequence (DNA): TGTGCCAGTACCCAAGCGGGGCGCTCCTACGAGCAGTACTTC.

V is TRBV23-1 and J is TRBJ2-2; the D gene is possibly TRBD2 (7 bases). TRBV23-1 belongs to the ORF category, with a function that is uncertain. The CDR3 consists of 19 residues. V lost 4 bases and J 5 bases, leaving 26 bases between the germline ends. In nucleotides, the CDR3 is TGCGCCAGCAGTCTTCCCGCTGGGGGGGCAGGTCTCAGGACCGGGGAGCTGTTTTTT. This sequence encodes CASSLPAGGAGLRTGELFF.

The rearrangement uses TRBV19 and TRBJ1-3; D gene unclear. CDR1 LNHDA and CDR2 SQIVND come from the germline V gene (reference sequence). CDR3 length: 15 amino acids. The V and J ends lost 6 bases and 0 bases respectively, with 12 bases between them. The CDR3 loop reads CASRDGRLSGNTIYF. CDR3 in DNA: TGTGCCAGTAGAGACGGGAGGCTCTCTGGAAACACCATATATTTT.

This chain links TRBV27 with TRBJ2-3, with 7 bases aligning to TRBD2. The V segment lost 10 bases and the J segment 1 base; nucleotides outside the gene matches: 11. The CDR3 consists of 15 residues. CDR1 and CDR2 (germline): MNHEY, SMNVEV (reference sequence). The CDR3, as DNA: TGTGCCATCCCGGGTCCGGCGGGGGGCACAGATACGCAGTATTTT. Translated: CAIPGPAGGTDTQYF.

In its sample, this clone was seen once. The rearrangement links TRBV7-9 to TRBJ2-1; D uncertain. There are 15 residues in the CDR3. Germline CDR1 and CDR2: SEHNR and FQNEAQ (reference sequence). Trimming stripped 6 bases from V and 5 bases from J, with 17 bases between. The CDR3 loop is CASSSTPRGHNEQFF. In DNA, the CDR3 is TGTGCCAGCAGTTCGACTCCGAGAGGCCACAATGAGCAGTTCTTC.

This sequence joins TRBV4-1 and TRBJ1-3; 7 bases are shared with TRBD1. The CDR3 length is 15 residues. V trimming: 1 base; J trimming: 9 bases; junction bases outside the gene matches: 9. Germline V lookup: CDR1 MGHRA, CDR2 YSYEKL. The CDR3 DNA reads as TGCGCCAGCAGCCAAGTCGGGACAGCCAGGTCCACCATATATTTT. As protein: CASSQVGTARSTIYF.

The chain combines TRBV5-1 with TRBJ2-2, with D perhaps TRBD1 (5 bases). The ends were cut back, 4 bases at V and 4 bases at J, with 17 bases in the middle. Germline V gene sequence: CDR1 SGHRS, CDR2 YFSETQ. This CDR3 contains 16 residues. CDR3 sequence: CASSRIKGHLTGELFF. In DNA form, the CDR3 reads TGCGCCAGCAGCAGAATTAAAGGACATCTCACCGGGGAGCTGTTTTTT.

V gene TRBV10-3 combines with J gene TRBJ2-7; D not resolved. V shed 6 bases and J shed 0 bases, with 9 bases lying between them. CDR1 and CDR2 from the germline V gene are ENHRY and SYGVKD. The CDR3 has 13 residues. CDR3 region: CAISARRSYEQYF. The CDR3 region has the DNA TGTGCCATCAGCGCGCGGCGCTCCTACGAGCAGTACTTC.